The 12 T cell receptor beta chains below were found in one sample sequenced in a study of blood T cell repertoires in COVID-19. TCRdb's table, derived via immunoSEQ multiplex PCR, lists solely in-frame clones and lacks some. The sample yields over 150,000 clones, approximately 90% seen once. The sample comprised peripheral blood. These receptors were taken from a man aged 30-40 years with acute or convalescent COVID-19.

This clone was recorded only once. CDR3 coding DNA: TGTGCCAGCAGTTTAGGCGGGACAGGGAAGGAAAAACTGTTTTTT. It is translated as CASSLGGTGKEKLFF. This chain links TRBV28 with TRBJ1-4; 9 bases are shared with TRBD1. The CDR3 runs 15 residues. Germline loops: CDR1 MDHEN, CDR2 SYDVKM. Trimming took 2 bases from V and 8 from J; bases not matched to a gene: 6.

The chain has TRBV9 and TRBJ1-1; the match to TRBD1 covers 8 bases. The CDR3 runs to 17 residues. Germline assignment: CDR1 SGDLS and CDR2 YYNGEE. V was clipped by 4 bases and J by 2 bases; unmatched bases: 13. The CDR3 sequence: CASSPHAGGMGNTEAFF. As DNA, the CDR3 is TGTGCCAGCAGCCCCCATGCAGGGGGCATGGGAAACACTGAAGCTTTCTTT.

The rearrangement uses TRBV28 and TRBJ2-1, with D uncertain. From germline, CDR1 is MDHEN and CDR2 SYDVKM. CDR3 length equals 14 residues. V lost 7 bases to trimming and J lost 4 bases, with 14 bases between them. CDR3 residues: CASTRSFSYNEQFF. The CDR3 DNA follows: TGTGCCAGCACGAGGTCCTTTTCTTACAATGAGCAGTTCTTC.

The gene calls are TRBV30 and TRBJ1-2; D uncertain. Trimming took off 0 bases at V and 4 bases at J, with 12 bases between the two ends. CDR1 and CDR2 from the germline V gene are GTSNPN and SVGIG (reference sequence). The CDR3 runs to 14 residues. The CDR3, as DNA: TGTGCCTGGAGTGTACATCGGGAGGCCTATGGCTACACCTTC. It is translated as CAWSVHREAYGYTF.

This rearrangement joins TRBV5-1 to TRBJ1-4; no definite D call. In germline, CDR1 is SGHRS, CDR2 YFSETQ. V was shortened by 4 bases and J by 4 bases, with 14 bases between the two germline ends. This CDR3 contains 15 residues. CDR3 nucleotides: TGCGCCAGCAGCCCTAAGGGAGAGGGTAATGAAAAACTGTTTTTT. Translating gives CASSPKGEGNEKLFF.

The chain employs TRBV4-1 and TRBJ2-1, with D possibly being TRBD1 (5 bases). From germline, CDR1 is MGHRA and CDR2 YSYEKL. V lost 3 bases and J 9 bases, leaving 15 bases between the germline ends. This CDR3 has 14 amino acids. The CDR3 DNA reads TGCGCCAGCAGCCAGCGACCTCAGGGTCGTGAGCAGTTCTTC. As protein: CASSQRPQGREQFF.

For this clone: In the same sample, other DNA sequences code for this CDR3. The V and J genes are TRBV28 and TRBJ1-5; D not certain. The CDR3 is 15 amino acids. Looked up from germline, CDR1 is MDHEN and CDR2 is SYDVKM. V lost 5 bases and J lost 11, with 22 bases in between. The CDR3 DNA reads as TGTGCCAGCAGTCTAGTTAATATAGGAGGTGGGGCCCAGCATTTT. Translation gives CASSLVNIGGGAQHF.

Here the CDR3 reads CSAVGASSNTEAFF. CDR3 nucleotides: TGCAGCGCTGTTGGGGCCTCTTCGAACACTGAAGCTTTCTTT. The rearrangement uses TRBV29-1 and TRBJ1-1; D may be TRBD1 (5 bases). This CDR3 has 14 residues. Trimming removed 7 bases at V and 1 base at J, with 16 bases between. The germline V gene has CDR1 SQVTM and CDR2 ANQGSEA.

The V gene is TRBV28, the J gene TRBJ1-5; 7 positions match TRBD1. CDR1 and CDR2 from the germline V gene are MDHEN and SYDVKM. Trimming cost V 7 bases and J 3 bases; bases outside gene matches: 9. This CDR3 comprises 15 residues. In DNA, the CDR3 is TGTGCCAGCATCCTGGGGGACAGAAACAATCAGCCCCAGCATTTT. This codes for CASILGDRNNQPQHF.

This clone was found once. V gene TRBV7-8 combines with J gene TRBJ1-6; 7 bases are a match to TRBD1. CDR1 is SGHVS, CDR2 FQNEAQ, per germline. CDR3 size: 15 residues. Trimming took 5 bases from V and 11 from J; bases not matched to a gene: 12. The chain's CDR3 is CASSVSQGSIAPLHF. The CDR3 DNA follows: TGTGCCAGCAGCGTCTCACAGGGGTCTATAGCACCCCTCCACTTT.

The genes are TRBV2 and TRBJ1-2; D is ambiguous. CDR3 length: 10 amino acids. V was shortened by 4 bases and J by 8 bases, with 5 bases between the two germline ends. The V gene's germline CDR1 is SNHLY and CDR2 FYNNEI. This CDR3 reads CASSGGGYTF. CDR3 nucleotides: TGTGCCAGCAGTGGAGGCGGCTACACCTTC.

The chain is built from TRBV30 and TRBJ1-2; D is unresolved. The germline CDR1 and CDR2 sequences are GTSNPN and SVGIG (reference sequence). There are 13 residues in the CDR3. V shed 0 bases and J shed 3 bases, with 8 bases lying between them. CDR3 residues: CAWSVLKYYGYTF. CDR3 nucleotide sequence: TGTGCCTGGAGTGTACTTAAGTACTATGGCTACACCTTC.